This T cell receptor (beta chain) originates from a study of cytomegalovirus exposure and HLA in healthy donors. Study conclusions and caveats: The study flagged roughly 150 TCR beta chains as cytomegalovirus-associated. In a later analysis, CMV-associated beta chains were mostly HLA-associated, it appeared. In vitro assays verified that three CMV-associated chains recognized CMV antigens specifically.

The PCR had 60 Vbeta and 13 Jbeta primers. Sequenced by immunoSEQ multiplex PCR; TCRdb stores in-frame clones only, minus some. The sample gives roughly 150,000 clones, roughly 68% of which show up once; more than 9% is in the top ten. This CDR3 has 11 residues. Germline CDR1 reads SNHLY; CDR2 reads FYNNEI. Trimming stripped 6 bases from V and 8 bases from J, with 8 bases between. As to this clone: What it binds is unknown.

This sequence joins TRBV2 and TRBJ2-1; D call uncertain. The sequencing sample was made of PBMCs. The sequence was obtained from a man aged 30 to 39 in good health and CMV-seropositive. CDR3 in amino acids: CASSPVYEQFF. The CDR3 DNA reads TGTGCCAGCAGCCCAGTATATGAGCAGTTCTTC.